This entry describes one TCR beta chain. Its specificity is not known. Repertoires were generated with immunoSEQ multiplex PCR, while TCRdb's copy carries only in-frame clones and drops some. The table lists more than 100,000 clones, 88% of them singletons. This sample is part of a study of T cell responses to AZD1222 COVID-19 vaccine. Study outcomes and limitations: Regions left unmutated in variants are reportedly the target of nearly half of spike-specific TCRs. After two AZD1222 doses, spike-specific TCR breadth and depth rose versus day 0.

The junction had 8 bases not matched to a gene; V was cut back by 3 bases and J by 1 base. This CDR3 spans 16 amino acids. Germline V gene lookup returns CDR1 SGDLS and CDR2 YYNGEE. This sequence was found in an adult in good health. V gene TRBV9 combines with J gene TRBJ2-3, with 7 bases fitting TRBD1. Sequenced here: peripheral blood, sampled on day 0 of AZD1222 vaccination. The CDR3 DNA is TGTGCCAGCAGCGACCGGACAGGTTATGGCACAGATACGCAGTATTTT. This translates into CASSDRTGYGTDTQYF.